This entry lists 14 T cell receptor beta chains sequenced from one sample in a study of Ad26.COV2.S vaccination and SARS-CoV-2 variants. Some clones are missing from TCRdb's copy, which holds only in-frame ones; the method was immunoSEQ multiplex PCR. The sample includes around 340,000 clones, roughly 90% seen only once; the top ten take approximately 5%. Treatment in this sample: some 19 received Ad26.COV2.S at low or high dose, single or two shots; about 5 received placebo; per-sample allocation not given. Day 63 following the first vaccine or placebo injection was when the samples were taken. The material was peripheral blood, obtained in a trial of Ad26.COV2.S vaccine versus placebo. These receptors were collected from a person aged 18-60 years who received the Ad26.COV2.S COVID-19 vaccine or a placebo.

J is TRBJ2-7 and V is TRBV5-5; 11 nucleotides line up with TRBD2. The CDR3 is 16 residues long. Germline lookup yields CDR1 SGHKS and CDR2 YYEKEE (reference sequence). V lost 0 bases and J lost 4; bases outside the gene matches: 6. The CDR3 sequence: CASSLVPGLAAYEQYF. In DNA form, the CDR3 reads TGTGCCAGCAGCTTGGTACCGGGACTAGCGGCATACGAGCAGTACTTC.

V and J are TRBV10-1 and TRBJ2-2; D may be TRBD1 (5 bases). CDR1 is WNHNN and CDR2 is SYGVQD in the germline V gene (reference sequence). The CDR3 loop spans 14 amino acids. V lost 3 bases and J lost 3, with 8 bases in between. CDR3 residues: CASSEQVDTGELFF. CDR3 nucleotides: TGCGCCAGCAGTGAACAGGTTGACACCGGGGAGCTGTTTTTT.

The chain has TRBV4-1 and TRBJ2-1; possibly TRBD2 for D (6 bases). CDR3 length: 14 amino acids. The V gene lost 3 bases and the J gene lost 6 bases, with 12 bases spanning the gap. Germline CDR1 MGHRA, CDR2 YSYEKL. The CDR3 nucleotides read TGCGCCAGCAGCCACCAGGGACTTTTCAATGAGCAGTTCTTC. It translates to CASSHQGLFNEQFF.

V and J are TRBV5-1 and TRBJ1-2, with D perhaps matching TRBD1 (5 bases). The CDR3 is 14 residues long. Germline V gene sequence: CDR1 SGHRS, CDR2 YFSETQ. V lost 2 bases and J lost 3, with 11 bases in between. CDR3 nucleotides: TGCGCCAGCAGCTTACAGGCTTACGACTATGGCTACACCTTC. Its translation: CASSLQAYDYGYTF.

DNA of the CDR3: TGTGCCAGCAGTTACGGGACAGGTGCGGTGGAGACCCAGTACTTC. Protein sequence: CASSYGTGAVETQYF. The rearrangement joins TRBV6-6 to TRBJ2-5, with TRBD1 matching 8 bases. The CDR3 totals 15 residues. J was trimmed by 5 bases and V by 2 bases; bases with no gene match: 7. Germline V lookup: CDR1 MNHNY, CDR2 SVGAGI (reference sequence).

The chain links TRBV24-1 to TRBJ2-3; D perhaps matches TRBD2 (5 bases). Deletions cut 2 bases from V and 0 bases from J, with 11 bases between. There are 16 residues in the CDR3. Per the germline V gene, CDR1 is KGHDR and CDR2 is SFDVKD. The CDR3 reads CATSDSAGQSTDTQYF. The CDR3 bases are TGTGCCACCAGTGATTCGGCGGGTCAAAGCACAGATACGCAGTATTTT.

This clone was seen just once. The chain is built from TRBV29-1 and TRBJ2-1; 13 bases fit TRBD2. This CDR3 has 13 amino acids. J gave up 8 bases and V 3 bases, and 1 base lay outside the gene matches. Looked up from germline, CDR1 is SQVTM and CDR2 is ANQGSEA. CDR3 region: CSVDTSGGDEQFF. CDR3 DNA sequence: TGCAGCGTTGATACTAGCGGGGGGGATGAGCAGTTCTTC.

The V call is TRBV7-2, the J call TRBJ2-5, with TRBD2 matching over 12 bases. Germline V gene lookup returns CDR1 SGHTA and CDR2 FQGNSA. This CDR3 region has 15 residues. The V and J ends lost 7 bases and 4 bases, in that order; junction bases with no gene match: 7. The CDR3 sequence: CASKLAGGPGETQYF. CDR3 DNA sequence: TGTGCCAGCAAGCTAGCGGGGGGGCCCGGAGAGACCCAGTACTTC.

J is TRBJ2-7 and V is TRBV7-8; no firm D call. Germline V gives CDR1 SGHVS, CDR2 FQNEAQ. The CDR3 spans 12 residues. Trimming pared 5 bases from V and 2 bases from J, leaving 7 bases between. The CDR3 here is CASSTDTYEQYF. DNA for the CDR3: TGTGCCAGCAGCACAGACACCTACGAGCAGTACTTC.

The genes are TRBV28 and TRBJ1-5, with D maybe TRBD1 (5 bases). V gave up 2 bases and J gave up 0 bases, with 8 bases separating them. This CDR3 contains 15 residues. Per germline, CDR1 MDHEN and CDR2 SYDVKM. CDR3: CASSLQGLSNQPQHF. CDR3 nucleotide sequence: TGTGCCAGCAGTTTACAGGGACTTAGCAATCAGCCCCAGCATTTT.

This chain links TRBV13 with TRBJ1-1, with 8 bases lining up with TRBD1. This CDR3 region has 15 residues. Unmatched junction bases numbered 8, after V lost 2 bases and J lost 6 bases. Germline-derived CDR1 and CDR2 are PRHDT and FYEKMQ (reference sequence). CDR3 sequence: CASSLSGQGEAEAFF. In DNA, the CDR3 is TGTGCCAGCAGCTTAAGTGGACAGGGCGAGGCTGAAGCTTTCTTT.

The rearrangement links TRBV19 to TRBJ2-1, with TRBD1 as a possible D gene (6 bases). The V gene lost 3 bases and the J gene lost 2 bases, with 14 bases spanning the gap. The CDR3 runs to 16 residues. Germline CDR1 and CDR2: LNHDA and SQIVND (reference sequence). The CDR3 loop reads CASSIFSGVTYNEQFF. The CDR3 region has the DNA TGTGCCAGTAGTATTTTCTCAGGGGTCACCTACAATGAGCAGTTCTTC.

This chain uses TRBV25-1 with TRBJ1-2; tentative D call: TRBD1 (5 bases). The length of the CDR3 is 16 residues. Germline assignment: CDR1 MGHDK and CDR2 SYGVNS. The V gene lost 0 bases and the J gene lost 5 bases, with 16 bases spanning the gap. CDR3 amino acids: CASSEYGGNEGYGYTF. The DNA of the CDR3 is TGTGCCAGCAGTGAATACGGGGGAAATGAAGGTTATGGCTACACCTTC.

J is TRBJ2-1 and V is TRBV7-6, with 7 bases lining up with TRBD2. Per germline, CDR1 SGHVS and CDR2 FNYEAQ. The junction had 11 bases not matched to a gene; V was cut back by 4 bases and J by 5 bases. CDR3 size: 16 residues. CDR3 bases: TGTGCCAGCAGCTCCTCAGCCGGGACTATTAACAATGAGCAGTTCTTC. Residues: CASSSSAGTINNEQFF. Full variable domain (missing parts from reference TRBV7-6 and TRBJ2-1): GAGVSQSPRYKVTKRGQDVALRCDPISGHVSLYWYRQALGQGPEFLTYFNYEAQQDKSGLPNDRFSAERPEGSISTLTIQRTEQRDSAMYRCASSSSAGTINNEQFFGPGTRLTVL.